The entry below gives a single T cell receptor (beta chain) sequence along with its context. Its antigen is not identified. V lost 4 bases to trimming and J lost 7 bases; unmatched junction nucleotides: 6. The germline V gene has CDR1 SGHTA and CDR2 FQGNSA. The CDR3 runs 13 residues. This entry is derived from a study of Ad26.COV2.S vaccination and SARS-CoV-2 variants. The overall study: Donor participated within the Ad26.COV2.S arm of the COV1001 trial. The study gave Ad26.COV2.S intramuscularly, once or twice 56 days apart.

Treatment described: about 20 received Ad26.COV2.S at low or high dose, single or two shots; about five received placebo; per-sample allocation not given. At day 63 after the first vaccine or placebo injection, samples were drawn. Study-wide findings and caveats: Vaccinees reportedly had broad spike-specific CD8+ and CD4+ T cell responses.

TCRdb keeps only in-frame clones here, not all; method: immunoSEQ multiplex PCR. The repertoire holds some 340,000 clones, with approximately 86% as singletons. This TCR derives from a person aged 18-60 years who received the Ad26.COV2.S COVID-19 vaccine or a placebo. Sequenced material: peripheral blood, taken in a trial of Ad26.COV2.S vaccine versus placebo. This sequence joins TRBV7-2 and TRBJ2-7, with 8 nucleotides matching TRBD1. The CDR3 bases are TGTGCCAGCAGCTCCGCAGGGGGCTTTGAGCAGTACTTC. It yields the protein CASSSAGGFEQYF.